The subject of this entry is one T cell receptor beta chain. The antigen is not known. The assay ran at deep level. TCRdb's copy holds only in-frame clones and misses some; the assay was immunoSEQ multiplex PCR. The sample lists approximately 720,000 clones, roughly 78% seen once, with about 1.7% in the top ten. The germline V gene has CDR1 SGDLS and CDR2 YYNGEE. The CDR3 covers 15 residues. The V gene lost 4 bases and the J gene lost 5 bases, with 15 bases spanning the gap. These data originate in a study of shared clonotypes between healthy human individuals. Across the whole study: Three plates were used per donor for CD4 naive, three for CD4 memory, two for CD8 naive and one for CD8 memory. Study-level points and caveats: Roughly 5% was the fraction of naive CD4 clonotypes found shared across four donors.

V usage is TRBV9 and J usage is TRBJ2-2; TRBD2 is a possible D gene (7 bases). Material: memory CD4+ T cells sorted from blood. Sample subset: CD45RA-negative fraction. The origin of this receptor is a woman aged 25 to 39 in good health. CDR3 in DNA: TGTGCCAGCAGCCAATCAGCGGGACAAACCGGGGAGCTGTTTTTT. Protein product: CASSQSAGQTGELFF.